The clone carrying this T cell receptor beta chain was seen a few times. This specimen belongs to a study of T-cell reconstitution after alpha-beta-depleted transplantation in children. This CDR3 contains 16 residues. J gave up 4 bases and V 1 base, and 7 bases lay outside the gene matches. Germline V gene sequence: CDR1 LNHNV, CDR2 YYDKDF (reference sequence). During its preparation, the TCRbeta library received unique molecular identifiers. TCRdb redid the calling of the PCR reads with MiXCR, one entry per CDR3 protein. The sample lists over 550,000 distinct CDR3 sequences; about 10% were seen once.

The chain combines TRBV15 with TRBJ2-3; 8 bases line up with TRBD2. Sequencing used PBMCs from the stem cell graft donor, obtained from the stem cell graft. The TCR was taken from a human donor who donated a stem cell graft to a child with acute myeloid leukemia. The DNA of the CDR3 is TGTGCCACCAGCAGAGGTCCGGGAGGGGGGGCAGATACGCAGTATTTT. Translation: CATSRGPGGGADTQYF.